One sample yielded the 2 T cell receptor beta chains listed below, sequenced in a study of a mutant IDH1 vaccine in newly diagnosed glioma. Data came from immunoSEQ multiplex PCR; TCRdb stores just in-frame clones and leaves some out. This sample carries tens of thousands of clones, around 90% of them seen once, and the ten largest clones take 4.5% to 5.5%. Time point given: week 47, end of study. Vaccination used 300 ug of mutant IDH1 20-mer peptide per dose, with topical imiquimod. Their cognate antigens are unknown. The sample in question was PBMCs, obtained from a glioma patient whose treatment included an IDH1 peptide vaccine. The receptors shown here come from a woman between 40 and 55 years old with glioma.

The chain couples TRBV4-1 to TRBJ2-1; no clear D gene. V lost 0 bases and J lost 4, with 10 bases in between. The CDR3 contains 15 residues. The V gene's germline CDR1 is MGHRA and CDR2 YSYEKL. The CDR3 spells CASSQEQIGYNEQFF. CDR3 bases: TGCGCCAGCAGCCAAGAGCAGATAGGGTACAATGAGCAGTTCTTC.

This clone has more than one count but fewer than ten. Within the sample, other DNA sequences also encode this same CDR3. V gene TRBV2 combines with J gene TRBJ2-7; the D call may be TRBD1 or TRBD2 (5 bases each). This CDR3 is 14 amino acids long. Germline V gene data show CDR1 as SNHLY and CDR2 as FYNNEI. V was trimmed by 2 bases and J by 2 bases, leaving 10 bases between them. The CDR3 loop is CASSEQGEAYEQYF. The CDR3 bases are TGTGCCAGCAGTGAACAGGGAGAAGCCTACGAGCAGTACTTC.